The 25 T cell receptor beta chains below all came from one sample that was sequenced in a study of shared clonotypes between healthy human individuals. Assay: immunoSEQ multiplex PCR; the TCRdb copy retains only in-frame clones and omits some. The profile shows roughly 590,000 clones, nearly 97% of them singletons. Positive CCR7 selection of CD45RO-negative cells yielded the naive CD8 cells, and terminally differentiated effector memory CD45RA+ cells were excluded. Sequences were obtained from naive CD8+ T cells sorted from blood. The receptors were sampled from a woman younger than 45 in good health.

The CDR3 sequence: CASSFPAQGNYEQYF. The CDR3 DNA reads as TGTGCCAGCAGTTTCCCTGCGCAGGGGAACTACGAGCAGTACTTC. The chain has TRBV28 and TRBJ2-7, with a weak D call TRBD1 (6 bases). CDR3 length equals 15 residues. V lost 3 bases and J lost 3, with 15 bases in between. Germline CDR1 reads MDHEN; CDR2 reads SYDVKM.

The chain recombines TRBV15 with TRBJ1-1, with 9 bases lining up with TRBD1. CDR1 is LNHNV, CDR2 YYDKDF, per germline (reference sequence). The CDR3 totals 16 residues. Trimming at V came to 6 bases and at J to 0 bases, leaving 8 bases not matched to a gene. This chain's CDR3 is CATRDRGFSLNTEAFF. The CDR3 bases are TGTGCCACCAGGGACAGGGGCTTTTCTTTGAACACTGAAGCTTTCTTT.

The rearrangement links TRBV11-2 to TRBJ1-2, with a weak D call TRBD1 (5 bases). The V end was cut by 3 bases, the J end by 4 bases, with 12 bases between. The V gene's germline CDR1 is SGHAT and CDR2 FQNNGV. The CDR3 length is 14 residues. CDR3 sequence: CASSFPGTLYGYTF. The CDR3 DNA reads TGTGCCAGCAGCTTTCCAGGGACCCTCTATGGCTACACCTTC.

CDR3 in DNA: TGTGCCAGCAGCGAAGACAGCAACACCGGGGAGCTGTTTTTT. It codes for CASSEDSNTGELFF. The rearrangement joins TRBV7-8 to TRBJ2-2; tentative D call: TRBD1 (5 bases). The CDR3 has 14 amino acids. CDR1 and CDR2 from the germline V gene are SGHVS and FQNEAQ. Trimming removed 5 bases at V and 2 bases at J, with 9 bases between.

This clone showed up just a few times. Here the CDR3 reads CASSQGTFTEAFF. The CDR3 DNA is TGTGCCAGCAGCCAAGGGACTTTTACTGAAGCTTTCTTT. The chain couples TRBV4-2 to TRBJ1-1; no clear D gene. CDR1 LGHNA and CDR2 YNFKEQ come from the germline V gene. This CDR3 is 13 amino acids long. The V end was cut by 1 base, the J end by 5 bases, with 8 bases between.

The gene calls are TRBV6-6 and TRBJ1-1; D call uncertain. This CDR3 region has 14 residues. The germline V gene has CDR1 MNHNY and CDR2 SVGAGI (reference sequence). V was shortened by 4 bases and J by 4 bases, with 13 bases between the two germline ends. The CDR3 nucleotides read TGTGCCAGCAGTTTATCAGGACGAGGCACTGAAGCTTTCTTT. Protein: CASSLSGRGTEAFF.

V and J are TRBV19 and TRBJ1-1; TRBD1 agrees at 9 bases. CDR1 LNHDA and CDR2 SQIVND come from the germline V gene (reference sequence). Trimming took 7 bases from V and 5 from J; bases not matched to a gene: 5. The CDR3 spans 13 residues. CDR3 coding DNA: TGTGCCAGTATCACGACAGGGGGGACTGAAGCTTTCTTT. Translating gives CASITTGGTEAFF.

This chain uses TRBV6-6 with TRBJ2-7; D not certain. Germline V gene lookup returns CDR1 MNHNY and CDR2 SVGAGI (reference sequence). The V and J ends lost 0 bases and 5 bases respectively, with 8 bases between them. The CDR3 contains 13 residues. For the CDR3, the DNA is TGTGCCAGCAGTTACTCGACCCTACACGAGCAGTACTTC. It yields the protein CASSYSTLHEQYF.

The V and J genes are TRBV28 and TRBJ2-2, with TRBD2 as a possible D gene (5 bases). This CDR3 is 15 amino acids long. The germline gives CDR1 MDHEN, CDR2 SYDVKM. V was pared by 6 bases and J by 6 bases, with 17 bases between. CDR3 amino acids: CASSPGASRAGELFF. CDR3 nucleotides: TGTGCCAGCAGCCCCGGCGCGTCGAGGGCCGGGGAGCTGTTTTTT.

This chain joins TRBV20-1 and TRBJ2-3; tentative D call: TRBD1 (5 bases). The CDR3 has 10 amino acids. The V and J ends lost 8 bases and 4 bases respectively, with 7 bases between them. Germline CDR1 and CDR2: DFQATT and SNEGSKA (reference sequence). CDR3 bases: TGCAGTATCAGGGCAGATACGCAGTATTTT. Translation: CSIRADTQYF.

This sequence joins TRBV6-4 and TRBJ2-3; 7 bases line up with TRBD2. The J segment lost 2 bases and the V segment lost 6 bases, leaving 8 bases of the junction unmatched. In germline, CDR1 is MRHNA, CDR2 SNTAGT. The CDR3 totals 15 residues. CDR3 bases: TGTGCCAGCAGCCCTAGGGAGGGCCCCACAGATACGCAGTATTTT. Amino acids: CASSPREGPTDTQYF.

V and J are TRBV19 and TRBJ2-7, with D possibly matching TRBD2 (6 bases). The CDR3 extends over 12 amino acids. Germline V gene sequence: CDR1 LNHDA, CDR2 SQIVND (reference sequence). V lost 7 bases to trimming and J lost 1 base, with 8 bases between them. This CDR3 reads CASTGVSYEQYF. Written as DNA, the CDR3 is TGTGCCAGTACGGGGGTTTCCTACGAGCAGTACTTC.

The chain employs TRBV7-9 and TRBJ2-3, with D possibly TRBD2 on 6 matching bases. In germline, CDR1 is SEHNR, CDR2 FQNEAQ (reference sequence). V lost 1 base and J lost 4, with 12 bases in between. The CDR3 runs to 15 residues. This chain's CDR3 is CASSLELGGADTQYF. CDR3 coding DNA: TGTGCCAGCAGCTTAGAACTAGGAGGGGCAGATACGCAGTATTTT.

The chain employs TRBV29-1 and TRBJ2-3; 10 nucleotides agree with TRBD2. After removal of 7 bases from V and 5 bases from J, the junction contained 3 bases not matched to a gene. Germline V gene lookup returns CDR1 SQVTM and CDR2 ANQGSEA. The CDR3 has 12 amino acids. CDR3 sequence (DNA): TGCAGCGCCAGGACTAGCGGAGATACGCAGTATTTT. Residues: CSARTSGDTQYF.

V is TRBV19 and J is TRBJ1-1; no reliable D call. V was clipped by 3 bases and J by 3 bases, with 8 bases between them. The germline V gene encodes CDR1 LNHDA and CDR2 SQIVND (reference sequence). This CDR3 has 13 residues. The CDR3 region is CASSILGYTEAFF. CDR3 nucleotide sequence: TGTGCCAGTAGTATTCTAGGGTACACTGAAGCTTTCTTT. Combining the CDR3 with reference TRBV19 and TRBJ1-1 gives the whole variable domain DGGITQSPKYLFRKEGQNVTLSCEQNLNHDAMYWYRQDPGQGLRLIYYSQIVNDFQKGDIAEGYSVSREKKESFPLTVTSAQKNPTAFYLCASSILGYTEAFFGQGTRLTVV.

The rearrangement uses TRBV11-2 and TRBJ2-5, with TRBD2 matching over 11 bases. TRBJ2-7 matches the DNA end more closely, so the J call is doubtful. Germline CDR1 reads SGHAT; CDR2 reads FQNNGV. The CDR3 consists of 18 residues. CDR3 DNA sequence: TGTGCCAGCAGCTTTGATGGGATAGCGGGAGGGCGCGTCTACGAGCAGTACTTC. Its translation is CASSFDGIAGGRVYEQYF.

V usage is TRBV7-9 and J usage is TRBJ2-3, with a weak D call TRBD1 (6 bases). The CDR3 consists of 15 residues. V shed 6 bases and J shed 4 bases, with 17 bases lying between them. CDR1 SEHNR and CDR2 FQNEAQ come from the germline V gene (reference sequence). The CDR3 nucleotides read TGTGCCAGCAGTTTGGGACACCCTTCGGCAGATACGCAGTATTTT. Translation gives CASSLGHPSADTQYF.

The chain carries TRBV19 and TRBJ2-3; 10 nucleotides agree with TRBD2. The germline V gene has CDR1 LNHDA and CDR2 SQIVND (reference sequence). This CDR3 has 15 residues. Unmatched junction bases numbered 3, after V lost 5 bases and J lost 1 base. CDR3 in amino acids: CASSSGTSGTDTQYF. The CDR3 DNA follows: TGTGCCAGTAGTTCCGGGACTAGCGGCACAGATACGCAGTATTTT.

The chain carries TRBV7-9 and TRBJ2-5, with D maybe TRBD1 (5 bases). The assigned J gene may be wrong: the sequence end matches TRBJ2-7 better. The CDR3 runs to 14 residues. CDR1 and CDR2 (germline): SEHNR, FQNEAQ (reference sequence). The CDR3 protein is CASSAVGTGNEQYF. CDR3 sequence (DNA): TGTGCCAGCAGCGCCGTAGGCACAGGTAACGAGCAGTACTTC.

This chain links TRBV13 with TRBJ2-3; D is ambiguous. From germline, CDR1 is PRHDT and CDR2 FYEKMQ (reference sequence). The CDR3 is made up of 13 amino acids. Trimming shortened V by 3 bases and J by 2 bases, and 6 bases separated the two germline ends. The DNA of the CDR3 is TGTGCCAGCAGCTTGGTAAACACAGATACGCAGTATTTT. Protein: CASSLVNTDTQYF.

The V gene is TRBV11-1, the J gene TRBJ2-3; D possibly uses TRBD1 or TRBD2 (5 bases each). Germline CDR1 is SGHAT and CDR2 is FQDESV (reference sequence). CDR3 length: 15 residues. V lost 2 bases, J lost 8 bases, and 17 bases lay in between. The CDR3 bases are TGTGCCAGCAGCTTACATGAGGGGACCCAGATTACGCAGTATTTT. Amino acid sequence: CASSLHEGTQITQYF.

This clone was detected only once. The rearrangement links TRBV19 to TRBJ2-7; 7 nucleotides align to TRBD1. V dropped 4 bases and J dropped 2; count of bases not matched to a gene: 8. Germline CDR1 and CDR2: LNHDA and SQIVND (reference sequence). This CDR3 spans 15 amino acids. The chain's CDR3 is CASSTGQMGTYEQYF. DNA of the CDR3: TGTGCCAGTAGTACGGGACAGATGGGAACCTACGAGCAGTACTTC.

This clone showed up just a few times. V is TRBV9 and J is TRBJ2-1; D perhaps matches TRBD1 (5 bases). The CDR3 is made up of 13 amino acids. V was shortened by 2 bases and J by 5 bases, with 8 bases between the two germline ends. The germline V gene encodes CDR1 SGDLS and CDR2 YYNGEE. The CDR3 sequence is CASSVTDHNEQFF. As DNA, the CDR3 is TGTGCCAGCAGCGTGACAGACCACAATGAGCAGTTCTTC.

The chain links TRBV5-1 to TRBJ2-1, with TRBD2 identical over 7 bases. The CDR3 spans 16 residues. Germline V gives CDR1 SGHRS, CDR2 YFSETQ. V trimming: 0 bases; J trimming: 6 bases; junction bases outside the gene matches: 9. The CDR3 spells CASSLVGWRETNEQFF. As DNA, the CDR3 is TGCGCCAGCAGCTTGGTAGGTTGGCGGGAGACCAATGAGCAGTTCTTC.

This clone was seen a single time. This chain joins TRBV15 and TRBJ2-1; 10 positions agree with TRBD2. The CDR3 consists of 17 residues. Germline trimming cut 0 bases from V and 10 bases from J; bases unmatched to any gene: 12. Germline-derived CDR1 and CDR2 are LNHNV and YYDKDF (reference sequence). Written as DNA, the CDR3 is TGTGCCACCAGCAGAGATCTTGGACTAGCGGAAGAGTCGGAGCAGTTCTTC. Translation gives CATSRDLGLAEESEQFF.